This T cell receptor (beta chain) was obtained from a study of blood T cell repertoires in COVID-19. TCRdb keeps only in-frame clones here, not all; method: immunoSEQ multiplex PCR. The sample consists of just over 300,000 clones, under 90% of them appearing once. In terms of age and location, participants ranged from roughly 18 to 95 years and lived in around 22 US areas. Germline V gene lookup returns CDR1 MNHEY and CDR2 SMNVEV (reference sequence). There are 16 residues in the CDR3. J lost 4 bases, V lost 6 bases, and 9 bases had no gene match. V usage is TRBV27 and J usage is TRBJ2-1; 10 nucleotides match TRBD2. Sequencing used PBMCs or T cells enriched from blood (not recorded which). The sequence derives from a young man who had recovered from COVID-19. CDR3 coding DNA: TGTGCCAGCAGCCCTCCGGGACTAGCGTCTTACAATGAGCAGTTCTTC. This encodes CASSPPGLASYNEQFF.